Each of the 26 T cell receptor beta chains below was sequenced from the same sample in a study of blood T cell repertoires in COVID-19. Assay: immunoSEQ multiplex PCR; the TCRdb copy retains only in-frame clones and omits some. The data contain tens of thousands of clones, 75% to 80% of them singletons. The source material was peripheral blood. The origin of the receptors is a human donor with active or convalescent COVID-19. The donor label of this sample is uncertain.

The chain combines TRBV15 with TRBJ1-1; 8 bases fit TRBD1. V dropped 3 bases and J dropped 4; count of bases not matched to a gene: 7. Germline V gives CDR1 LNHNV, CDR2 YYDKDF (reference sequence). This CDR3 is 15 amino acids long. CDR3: CATSSYQGAGTEAFF. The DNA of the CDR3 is TGTGCCACCAGCAGCTATCAGGGGGCGGGCACTGAAGCTTTCTTT.

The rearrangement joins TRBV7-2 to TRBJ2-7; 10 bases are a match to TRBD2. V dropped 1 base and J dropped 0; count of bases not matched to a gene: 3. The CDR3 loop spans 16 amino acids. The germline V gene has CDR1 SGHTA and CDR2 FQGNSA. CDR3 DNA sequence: TGTGCCAGCAGCTTAGGGGCTAGCGGGAGCTCCTACGAGCAGTACTTC. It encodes CASSLGASGSSYEQYF.

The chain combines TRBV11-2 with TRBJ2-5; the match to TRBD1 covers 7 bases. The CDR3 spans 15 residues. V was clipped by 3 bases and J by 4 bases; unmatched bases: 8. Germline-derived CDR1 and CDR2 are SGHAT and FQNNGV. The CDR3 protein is CASSFPETGVETQYF. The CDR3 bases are TGTGCCAGCAGCTTCCCTGAAACAGGGGTAGAGACCCAGTACTTC.

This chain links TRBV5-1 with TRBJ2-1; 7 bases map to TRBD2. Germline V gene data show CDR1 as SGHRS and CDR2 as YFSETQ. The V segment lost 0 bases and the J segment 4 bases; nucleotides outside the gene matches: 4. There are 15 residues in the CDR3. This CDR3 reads CASSLDPSGYNEQFF. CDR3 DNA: TGCGCCAGCAGCTTGGATCCTAGCGGATACAATGAGCAGTTCTTC. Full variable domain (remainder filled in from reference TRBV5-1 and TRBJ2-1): KAGVTQTPRYLIKTRGQQVTLSCSPISGHRSVSWYQQTPGQGLQFLFEYFSETQRNKGNFPGRFSGRQFSNSRSEMNVSTLELGDSALYLCASSLDPSGYNEQFFGPGTRLTVL.

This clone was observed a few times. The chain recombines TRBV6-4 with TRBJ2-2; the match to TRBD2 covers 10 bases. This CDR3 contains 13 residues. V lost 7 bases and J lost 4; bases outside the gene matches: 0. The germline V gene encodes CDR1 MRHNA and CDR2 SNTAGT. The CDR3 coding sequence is TGTGCCAGCACTAGCGGGAGCACCGGGGAGCTGTTTTTT. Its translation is CASTSGSTGELFF.

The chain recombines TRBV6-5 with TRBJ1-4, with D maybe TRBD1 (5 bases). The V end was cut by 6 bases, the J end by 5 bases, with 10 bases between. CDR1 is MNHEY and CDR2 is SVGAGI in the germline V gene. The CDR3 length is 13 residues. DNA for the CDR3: TGTGCCAGCAGCCTGCGGGGGAATGAAAAACTGTTTTTT. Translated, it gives CASSLRGNEKLFF.

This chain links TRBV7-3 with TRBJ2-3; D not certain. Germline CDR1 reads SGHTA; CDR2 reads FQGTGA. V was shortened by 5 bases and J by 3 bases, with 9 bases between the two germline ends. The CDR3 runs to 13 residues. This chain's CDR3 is CASSLRETDTQYF. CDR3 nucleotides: TGTGCCAGCAGCCTCCGAGAGACAGATACGCAGTATTTT. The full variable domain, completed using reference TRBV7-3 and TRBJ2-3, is GAGVSQTPSNKVTEKGKYVELRCDPISGHTALYWYRQSLGQGPEFLIYFQGTGAADDSGLPNDRFFAVRPEGSVSTLKIQRTERGDSAVYLCASSLRETDTQYFGPGTRLTVL.

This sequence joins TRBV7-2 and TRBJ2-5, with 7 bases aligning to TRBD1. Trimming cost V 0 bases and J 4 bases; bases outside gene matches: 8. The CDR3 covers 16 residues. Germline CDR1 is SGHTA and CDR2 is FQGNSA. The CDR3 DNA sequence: TGTGCCAGCAGCTTAGCGCAAAGGGGGCCGAGAGAGACCCAGTACTTC. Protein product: CASSLAQRGPRETQYF.

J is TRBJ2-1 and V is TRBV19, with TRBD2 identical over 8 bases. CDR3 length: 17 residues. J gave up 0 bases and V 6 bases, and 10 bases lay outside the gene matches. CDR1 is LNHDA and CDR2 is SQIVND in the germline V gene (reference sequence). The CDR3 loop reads CASRQTSETLSYNEQFF. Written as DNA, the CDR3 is TGTGCCAGTAGGCAGACTAGCGAGACACTCTCCTACAATGAGCAGTTCTTC.

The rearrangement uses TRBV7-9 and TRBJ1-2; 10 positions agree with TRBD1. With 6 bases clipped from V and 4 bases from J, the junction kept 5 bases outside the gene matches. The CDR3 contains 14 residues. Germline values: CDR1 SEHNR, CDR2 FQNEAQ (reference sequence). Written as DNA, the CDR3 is TGTGCCAGCAGAGGGGACAGGGGAGGCTATGGCTACACCTTC. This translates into CASRGDRGGYGYTF.

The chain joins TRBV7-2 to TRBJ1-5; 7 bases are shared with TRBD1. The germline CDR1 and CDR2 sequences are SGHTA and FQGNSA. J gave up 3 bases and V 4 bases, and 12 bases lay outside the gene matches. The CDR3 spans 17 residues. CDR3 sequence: CASSYTPATGANQPQHF. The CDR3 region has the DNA TGTGCCAGCAGCTACACCCCGGCCACAGGGGCCAATCAGCCCCAGCATTTT.

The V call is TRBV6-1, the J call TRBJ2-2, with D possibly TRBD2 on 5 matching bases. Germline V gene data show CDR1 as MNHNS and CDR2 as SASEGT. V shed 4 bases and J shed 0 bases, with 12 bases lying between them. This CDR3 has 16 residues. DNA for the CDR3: TGTGCCAGCAGTGTGCGGGTCAGAGCGAACACCGGGGAGCTGTTTTTT. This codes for CASSVRVRANTGELFF.

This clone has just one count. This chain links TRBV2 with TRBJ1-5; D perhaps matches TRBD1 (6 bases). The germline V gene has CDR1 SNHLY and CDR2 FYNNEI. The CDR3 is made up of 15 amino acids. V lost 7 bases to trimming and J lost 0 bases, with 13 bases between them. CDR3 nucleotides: TGTGCCAGCACCGACAGGAGTTATAGCAATCAGCCCCAGCATTTT. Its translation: CASTDRSYSNQPQHF.

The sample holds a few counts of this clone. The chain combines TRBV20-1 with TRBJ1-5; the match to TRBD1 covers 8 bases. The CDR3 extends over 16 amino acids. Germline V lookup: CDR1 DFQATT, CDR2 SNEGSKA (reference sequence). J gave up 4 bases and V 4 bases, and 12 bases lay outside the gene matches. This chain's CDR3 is CSATDRGRLRNQPQHF. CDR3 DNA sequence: TGCAGTGCTACTGACAGGGGCCGATTGCGGAATCAGCCCCAGCATTTT.

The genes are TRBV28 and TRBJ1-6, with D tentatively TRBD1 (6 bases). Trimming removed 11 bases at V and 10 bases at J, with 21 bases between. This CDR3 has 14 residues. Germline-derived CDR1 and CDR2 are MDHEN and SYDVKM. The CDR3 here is CAGQVGGQGSPLHF. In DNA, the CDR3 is TGTGCCGGACAAGTCGGGGGGCAGGGCTCACCCCTCCACTTT. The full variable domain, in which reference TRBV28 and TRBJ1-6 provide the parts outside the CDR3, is DVKVTQSSRYLVKRTGEKVFLECVQDMDHENMFWYRQDPGLGLRLIYFSYDVKMKEKGDIPEGYSVSREKKERFSLILESASTNQTSMYLCAGQVGGQGSPLHFGNGTRLTVT.

CDR3 amino acids: CASSRARGEGTIYF. Written as DNA, the CDR3 is TGTGCCAGCTCACGGGCCAGGGGCGAGGGGACCATATATTTT. The chain links TRBV18 to TRBJ1-3; TRBD1 might be the D (6 bases). The CDR3 spans 14 residues. CDR1 KGHSH and CDR2 LQKENI come from the germline V gene. V dropped 4 bases and J dropped 10 bases, with 17 bases sitting between them.

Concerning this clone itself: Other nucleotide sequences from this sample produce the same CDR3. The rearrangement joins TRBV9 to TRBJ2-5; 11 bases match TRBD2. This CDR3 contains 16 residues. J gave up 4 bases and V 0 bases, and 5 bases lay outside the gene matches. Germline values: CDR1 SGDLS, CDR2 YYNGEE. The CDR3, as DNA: TGTGCCAGCAGCGTAGGGGGTAGCGGGAGGGGAGAGACCCAGTACTTC. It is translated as CASSVGGSGRGETQYF.

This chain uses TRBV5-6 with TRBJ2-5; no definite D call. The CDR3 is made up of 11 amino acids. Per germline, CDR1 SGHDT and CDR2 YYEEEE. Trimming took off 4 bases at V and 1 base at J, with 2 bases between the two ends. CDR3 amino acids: CASSLQETQYF. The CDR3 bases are TGTGCCAGCAGCCTCCAAGAGACCCAGTACTTC.

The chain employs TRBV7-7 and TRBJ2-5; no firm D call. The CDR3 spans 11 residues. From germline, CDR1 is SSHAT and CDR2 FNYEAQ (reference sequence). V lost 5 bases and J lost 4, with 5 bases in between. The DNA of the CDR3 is TGTGCCAGCAGCGCCGGAGAGACCCAGTACTTC. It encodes CASSAGETQYF.

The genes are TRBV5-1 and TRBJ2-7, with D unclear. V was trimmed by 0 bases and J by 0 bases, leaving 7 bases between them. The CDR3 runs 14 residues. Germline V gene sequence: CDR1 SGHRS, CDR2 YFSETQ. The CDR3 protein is CASSLGGVSYEQYF. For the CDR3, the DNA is TGCGCCAGCAGCTTGGGCGGAGTCTCCTACGAGCAGTACTTC.

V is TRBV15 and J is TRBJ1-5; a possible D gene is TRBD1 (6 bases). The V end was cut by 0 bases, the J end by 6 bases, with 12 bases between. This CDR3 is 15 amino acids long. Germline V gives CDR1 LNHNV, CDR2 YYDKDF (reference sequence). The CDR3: CATSRDRGAAQPQHF. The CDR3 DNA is TGTGCCACCAGCAGAGATCGGGGGGCGGCTCAGCCCCAGCATTTT.

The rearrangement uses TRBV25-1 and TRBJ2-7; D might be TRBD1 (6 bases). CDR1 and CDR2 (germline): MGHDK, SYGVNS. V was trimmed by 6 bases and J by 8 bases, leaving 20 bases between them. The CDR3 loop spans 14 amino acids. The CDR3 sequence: CASSPGQGGYKQYF. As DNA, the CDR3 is TGTGCCAGCAGCCCGGGACAAGGAGGTTATAAGCAGTACTTC.

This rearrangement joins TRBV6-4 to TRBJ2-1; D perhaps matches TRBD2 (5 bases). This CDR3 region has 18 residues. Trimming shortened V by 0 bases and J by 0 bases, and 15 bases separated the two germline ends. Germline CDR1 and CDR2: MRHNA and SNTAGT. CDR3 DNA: TGTGCCAGCAGTGACTCGAGAAGGTCGGGGAGCTCCTACAATGAGCAGTTCTTC. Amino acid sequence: CASSDSRRSGSSYNEQFF.

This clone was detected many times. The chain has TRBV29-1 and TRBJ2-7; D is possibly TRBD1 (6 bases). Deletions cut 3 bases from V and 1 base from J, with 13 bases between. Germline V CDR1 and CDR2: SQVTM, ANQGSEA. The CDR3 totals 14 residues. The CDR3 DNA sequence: TGCAGCGTTGACGCACAGGGCCCTTCCTACGAGCAGTACTTC. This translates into CSVDAQGPSYEQYF.

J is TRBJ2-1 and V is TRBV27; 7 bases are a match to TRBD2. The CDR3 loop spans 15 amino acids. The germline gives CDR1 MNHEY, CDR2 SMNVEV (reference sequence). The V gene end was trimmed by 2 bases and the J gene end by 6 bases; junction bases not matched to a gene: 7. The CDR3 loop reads CASSLGGVVGNEQFF. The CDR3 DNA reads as TGTGCCAGCAGTTTAGGGGGGGTGGTAGGCAATGAGCAGTTCTTC.

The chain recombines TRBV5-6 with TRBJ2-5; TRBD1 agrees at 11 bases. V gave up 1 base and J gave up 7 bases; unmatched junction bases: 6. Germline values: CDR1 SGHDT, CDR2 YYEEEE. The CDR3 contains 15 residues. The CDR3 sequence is CASSLRTGGSWTQYF. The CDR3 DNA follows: TGTGCCAGCAGCTTGAGGACAGGGGGCTCGTGGACCCAGTACTTC.